This TCR beta chain was found in a study of monozygotic twins with inflammatory bowel disease. Every TCR library drew on 3,500 to 4,000 ng of total RNA. Both TCRalpha and TCRbeta cDNA were subjected to two nested PCRs lasting around 15 and 10 cycles. Reprocessing the 5' RACE reads, TCRdb reports a single entry for every CDR3 protein and omits DNA. This sample contains around 97,000 distinct CDR3 sequences. This CDR3 comprises 15 residues. This sequence joins TRBV12-3 or TRBV12-4 and TRBJ1-1; TCRdb outputs TRBD1, but without DNA this stays unchecked. The material sequenced was blood. The sequence was obtained from a human donor with ulcerative colitis or Crohn's disease, or a healthy co-twin of an affected twin (not recorded which). The CDR3 reads CASSGGRDKNTEAFF.